Below, one TCR beta chain is given with its context. What this receptor recognizes is not known. There are no base qualities to consult, and no much larger clone falls within one base. Libraries were made using 5' RACE. TCRdb shows the sequencer as Illumina HiSeq 2500. A second roughly 7 to 11 cycle PCR used a sample-barcoded 5' primer and a J-beta primer mix. Each TCR beta cDNA molecule received a unique molecular identifier from a template-switch 5' adaptor carrying 12 random nucleotides. At least 2.5 million CDR3-containing paired-end reads were obtained from each sample. All of the RNA was converted into first-strand cDNA using the Mint cDNA synthesis kit, with a TRBC-specific oligonucleotide serving as the primer. Following uracil-DNA glycosylase treatment, all cDNA underwent a first 18-cycle PCR with the universal primers M1SS and BC2_uni_R. In the authors' own workflow: Each sample was normalized by randomly selecting 1 million high-quality reads, each carrying a distinct molecular identifier. Instead of being binned into consensus sequences, reads that shared molecular identifiers were thrown out. CDR3 identification, clonotype clustering and error correction used MiTCR with a Q25 quality threshold and the strictest error-elimination algorithm. A nonparametric unseen species model with Euler transformation was used to estimate a lower bound on total TCR beta diversity. The public reads were quality trimmed at Q25 with fastp and then assembled into clones with MiXCR by TCRdb, keeping productive beta chains. Merged by CDR3 protein, the rows form single entries marked with the most common genes and DNA. The V and J calls and clone size are TCRdb's, not the authors'. For this sample the table gives approximately 1,000,000 distinct CDR3 sequences, of which around two fifths were detected only once. The leading ten clones occupy around 13% of the sample.

Counted from cysteine to phenylalanine, this CDR3 has 12 amino acids. Only the CDR3 DNA stays, 36 bases, in frame from base 1. CDR1 and CDR2 were assigned from the germline V gene as MDHEN and SYDVKM. Cut back by 5 bases and 14 bases, the V and J ends lie 16 bases apart. This record belongs to a study of blood T cells in healthy people across ages (dated by TCRdb to between 2015 and 2017). Turning to the overall study: In model experiments, roughly one uniquely barcoded TCR beta cDNA molecule per two T cells was captured by template switching. The study measured age-related changes in TCR beta repertoire diversity using deep sequencing normalized with unique cDNA molecular identifiers. The donors were split into four age groups: young (average 16 years), middle-aged (around 40), aged (62) and long-lived (approximately 80). Two additional independent replicas of 1 million unique cDNA reads from the same blood draw were analyzed for two donors (one aged 18 to 29 and one aged 80 or older). To avoid experimental bias, donors of different ages were distributed randomly across sequencing lanes. Beyond this particular receptor, the publication reports: The long-lived group showed more naive CD4+ T cells, fewer expanded clones and increased TCR diversity than the aged group, suggesting age selection. Observed TCR beta diversity per million T cells fell roughly linearly with age, and a significant reduction was already apparent by age about 36. Conclusive comparison of naive and antigen-experienced compartments was prevented by the profiling of bulk unsorted PBMCs. Because donor CMV infection status was unknown, age-related changes in expanded clonotypes were potentially confounded. The percentage of naive T cells measured by flow cytometry correlated strongly with observed TCR beta diversity. Total diversity estimates from one million sequenced T cells were considered lower bounds and underestimates.

The 35 to 40 donors, aged about 6 to 95 years, were systemically healthy Caucasian individuals from Russia. Ten milliliters of peripheral blood were drawn from each donor into EDTA-treated Vacutainer tubes. Ficoll-Paque density-gradient centrifugation was used to isolate PBMCs, with at least 6 million per sample. Trizol reagent was used to extract total RNA from the PBMCs, yielding at least 5.5 micrograms per sample. For every donor, flow cytometry on a PBMC aliquot measured the percentage of naive CD45RAhigh/CD27high T cells. The sequence was collected from a man between 18 and 29 years old in good health. Recombination joined TRBV28 with TRBJ2-1, with the D gene uncertain. Sample: blood. Here is the DNA: TGTGCCAGCAGTCTCGCCGGCCCCGGAAAGTTCTTC. Its translation reads: CASSLAGPGKFF.